The rows below give T cell receptor beta chains drawn from one sample of a study of T cells in localized non-small cell lung cancer. Assay: immunoSEQ multiplex PCR; the TCRdb copy retains only in-frame clones and omits some. Here the sample spans around 15,000 clones, 90% being singletons. Sequences were derived from peripheral blood mononuclear cells, sampled before any cancer treatment. The receptors were gathered from a woman aged 35 to 70 with stage III lung adenocarcinoma. Each CDR3 is given with its conserved first and last residue. Fields, in order: V gene, J gene, clone size, D gene, CDR3 DNA, CDR3 protein. D genes are given only for firm matches. The size field is filled for only some rows; it gives once, few, many or a size class.

TRBV14	TRBJ1-1	NA	TRBD1	TGTGCCAGCAGCCACGCTTCCGGGACTCAGGGGGTCGCTTTCTTT	CASSHASGTQGVAFF
TRBV2	TRBJ1-2	NA	TRBD1	TGTGCCAGCAGGATGACAGGGGGCGGCGGTGGCTACACCTTC	CASRMTGGGGGYTF
TRBV5-1	TRBJ2-3	NA	NA	TGCGCCAGCAGCTCGACAGGAGATACGCAGTATTTT	CASSSTGDTQYF
TRBV5-4	TRBJ1-5	once	TRBD1	TGTGCCAGCAGCTTTGGGGGGGGACAGTTTGATCAGCCCCAGCATTTT	CASSFGGGQFDQPQHF
TRBV4-2	TRBJ2-2	NA	TRBD2	TGTGCCAGCAGCCAAGATCGGCAGGGACTATACACCGGGGAGCTGTTTTTT	CASSQDRQGLYTGELFF
TRBV7-2	TRBJ2-1	NA	NA	TGTGCCAGCAGGGCGGGGAGTACAAATGAGCAGTTCTTC	CASRAGSTNEQFF
TRBV14	TRBJ2-5	NA	NA	TGTGCCAGCAGCCATTACAGGACCCGGCAAGAGACCCAGTACTTC	CASSHYRTRQETQYF
TRBV5-1	TRBJ2-3	NA	NA	TGCGCCAGCAGCTTGGGTGGGGGGACTAGCACAGATACGCAGTATTTT	CASSLGGGTSTDTQYF
TRBV2	TRBJ1-5	NA	NA	TGTGCCAGCCACCCGGGGGCGGGAAATCAGCCCCAGCATTTT	CASHPGAGNQPQHF
TRBV6-1	TRBJ1-3	NA	NA	TGTGCCAGCAGTTTAAGACACACGGAGGGAGACACCATATATTTT	CASSLRHTEGDTIYF
TRBV19	TRBJ2-1	NA	TRBD1	TGTGCCAGTAGTACCTCGGGGACAGGGGTTGAGCAGTTCTTC	CASSTSGTGVEQFF
TRBV7-7	TRBJ2-3	NA	NA	TGTGCCAGCAGCTTAAGCAACAGAGGCACAGATACGCAGTATTTT	CASSLSNRGTDTQYF
TRBV29-1	TRBJ2-1	once	NA	TGCAGCGTTGCGGTCCGATACAATGAGCAGTTCTTC	CSVAVRYNEQFF
TRBV19	TRBJ2-3	NA	TRBD1	TGTGCCAGTAGTATACGACAGGGGGCCACAGATACGCAGTATTTT	CASSIRQGATDTQYF
TRBV19	TRBJ2-2	NA	NA	TGTGCCAGTAGTAGTTCCGGCCGACGCGGCACCGGGGAGCTGTTTTTT	CASSSSGRRGTGELFF
TRBV4-3	TRBJ2-3	NA	NA	TGCGCCAGCAGCCAAAACCCCTTAAGCACAGATACGCAGTATTTT	CASSQNPLSTDTQYF
TRBV5-1	TRBJ2-7	NA	NA	TGCGCCAGCAGCTCCTACGACAGCTCCTACGAGCAGTACTTC	CASSSYDSSYEQYF
TRBV4-2	TRBJ1-2	NA	TRBD1	TGTGCCAGCAGCCAAGATCGTTTGACGCACACAGGGGGCTCTAGCTATGGCTACACCTTC	CASSQDRLTHTGGSSYGYTF
TRBV5-1	TRBJ2-2	NA	TRBD2	TGCGCCAGCAGCTTGATAGCGGGAGGTACCGGGGAGCTGTTTTTT	CASSLIAGGTGELFF
TRBV29-1	TRBJ2-3	NA	NA	TGCAGCGTGACTGACGGATCCACAGATACGCAGTATTTT	CSVTDGSTDTQYF
TRBV7-9	TRBJ2-3	NA	NA	TGTGCCAGCAGCTTAGTACAGGATACGCAGTATTTT	CASSLVQDTQYF
TRBV6-6	TRBJ1-1	NA	TRBD1	TGTGCCGGCAGGGGGTCCAACACTGAAGCTTTCTTT	CAGRGSNTEAFF
TRBV10-2	TRBJ2-7	NA	TRBD2	TGCGCCAGCAGTGAGCGTCTGCTTAGCGGGATGGGGGAGCAGTACTTC	CASSERLLSGMGEQYF
TRBV11-2	TRBJ1-1	NA	NA	TGTGCCAGCAGACCCATCCACCGGGTCAACACTGAAGCTTTCTTT	CASRPIHRVNTEAFF
TRBV6-4	TRBJ1-1	NA	NA	TGTGCCAGCAGTGACTCGCTGGCTTTCTTT	CASSDSLAFF
TRBV19	TRBJ2-3	NA	TRBD1	TGTGCCAGTAGTACGGGACAGGGCATAGATACGCAGTATTTT	CASSTGQGIDTQYF
TRBV11-2	TRBJ2-7	NA	TRBD2	TGTGCCAGCAGCTTAGCTAGCGGGAGGGCCGGTGAGCAGTACTTC	CASSLASGRAGEQYF
TRBV11-2	TRBJ1-6	NA	NA	TGTGCCAGCAGCTTCAGATCTGGTATGGGCAATTCACCCCTCCACTTT	CASSFRSGMGNSPLHF
TRBV15	TRBJ2-1	once	NA	TGTGCCACCAGCGGGGGAGAGCAGTTCTTC	CATSGGEQFF
TRBV7-3	TRBJ2-1	NA	NA	TGTGCCAGCAGCCCCGGCGGGACGCGACTGGGTGAGCAGTTCTTC	CASSPGGTRLGEQFF
TRBV19	TRBJ1-1	NA	NA	TGTGCCAGTACTGCGGTTTTAGGGAAGACTGAAGCTTTCTTT	CASTAVLGKTEAFF
TRBV18	TRBJ2-1	once	TRBD1	TGTGCCAGCTCACCACCGGGACAGGGAGGGGATGAGCAGTTCTTC	CASSPPGQGGDEQFF
TRBV5-1	TRBJ2-1	NA	NA	TGCGCCAGCAGCTGGGACAACCCATCCTACAATGAGCAGTTCTTC	CASSWDNPSYNEQFF
TRBV18	TRBJ1-4	NA	NA	TGTGCCAGCTCACCAGGCCTGGGCCGTGAAAAACTGTTTTTT	CASSPGLGREKLFF
TRBV9	TRBJ2-5	NA	TRBD1	TGTGCCAGCAGCGACGGACAGGCAGGGGAGACCCAGTACTTC	CASSDGQAGETQYF
TRBV2	TRBJ2-1	NA	TRBD2	TGTGCCAGCATGAGACTAGCGCAGATCAATGAGCAGTTCTTC	CASMRLAQINEQFF
TRBV28	TRBJ1-5	NA	TRBD1	TGTGCCAGCAGGCCTGGGACAGCAAATCAGCCCCAGCATTTT	CASRPGTANQPQHF
TRBV11-2	TRBJ2-7	NA	NA	TGTGCCAGCAGATCGGAGGAATACGAGCAGTACTTC	CASRSEEYEQYF
TRBV30	TRBJ1-1	NA	TRBD1	TGTGCCTGGAAGGCACTGGACAGGGGGAAAACAACTGAAGCTTTCTTT	CAWKALDRGKTTEAFF
TRBV5-8	TRBJ1-3	NA	NA	TGTGCCAGCAGCTTGGCGGATGACGGAAACACCATATATTTT	CASSLADDGNTIYF
TRBV25-1	TRBJ2-7	NA	NA	TGTGCCAGCAGTGAATCTTTCGAGCAGTACTTC	CASSESFEQYF
TRBV25-1	TRBJ1-1	NA	NA	TGTGCCAGCAAACGCAACACTGAAGCTTTCTTT	CASKRNTEAFF
TRBV11-2	TRBJ1-2	NA	NA	TGTGCCAGCACCCGGGGTTCTAACTATGGCTACACCTTC	CASTRGSNYGYTF
TRBV20-1	TRBJ2-2	NA	NA	TGCAGTGCCAAGGGCACCGGGGAGCTGTTTTTT	CSAKGTGELFF
TRBV30	TRBJ1-1	NA	NA	TGTGCCTGGATGGAACAGGCAACCCCGGCGGCTTTCTTT	CAWMEQATPAAFF
TRBV11-2	TRBJ2-7	NA	TRBD2	TGTGCCAGCAGCCTTCGATCCGGGACTAGCATCTACGAGCAGTACTTC	CASSLRSGTSIYEQYF
TRBV7-9	TRBJ2-6	NA	TRBD1	TGTGCCAGCAGCTCCCAACCAGACAGGGAAAACGTCCTGACTTTC	CASSSQPDRENVLTF
TRBV6-5	TRBJ2-7	NA	NA	TGTGCCACTGGAGTTGGACGGGGTCAGAACGAGCAGTACTTC	CATGVGRGQNEQYF
TRBV7-9	TRBJ2-7	NA	TRBD1	TGTGCCAGCAGCCTAGGGGGACAGGGTGTATACGAGCAGTACTTC	CASSLGGQGVYEQYF
TRBV6-1	TRBJ2-7	NA	TRBD1	TGTGCCAGCAGTGATCCCACAGGGGAACACTTC	CASSDPTGEHF
TRBV27	TRBJ1-6	few	NA	TGTGCCAGCAGTTTGCCGGGGACGGGGTTAAATTCACCCCTCCACTTT	CASSLPGTGLNSPLHF
TRBV5-6	TRBJ2-7	NA	NA	TGTGCCAGCAGCCCCGGACACACGTCCTACGAGCAGTACTTC	CASSPGHTSYEQYF
TRBV5-1	TRBJ2-1	NA	TRBD2	TGCGCCGGCAGCGCTCAGACTAGCGGGGGCCCTTACAATGAGCAGTTCTTC	CAGSAQTSGGPYNEQFF
TRBV7-8	TRBJ2-7	NA	TRBD1	TGTGCCAGCAGCCCGACACGGGACAGGGTAGCCTACGAGCAGTACTTC	CASSPTRDRVAYEQYF
TRBV11-3	TRBJ2-1	NA	TRBD2	TGTGCCAGCAGCTTAGGGGTTAGCGGGCGGATCTTC	CASSLGVSGRIF